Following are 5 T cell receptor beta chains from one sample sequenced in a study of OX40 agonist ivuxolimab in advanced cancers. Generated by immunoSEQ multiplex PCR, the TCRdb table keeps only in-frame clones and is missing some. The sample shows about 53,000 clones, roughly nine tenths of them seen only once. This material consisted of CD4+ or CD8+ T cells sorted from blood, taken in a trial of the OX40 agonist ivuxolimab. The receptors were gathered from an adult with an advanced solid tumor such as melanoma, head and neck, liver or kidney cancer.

The CDR3 loop is CASSPGTSGNVDEQYF. In DNA, the CDR3 is TGTGCCAGCAGCCCGGGGACTAGCGGTAATGTCGACGAGCAGTACTTC. The rearrangement links TRBV7-9 to TRBJ2-7; 11 positions agree with TRBD2. This CDR3 region has 16 residues. Germline CDR1 is SEHNR and CDR2 is FQNEAQ (reference sequence). V trimming: 5 bases; J trimming: 5 bases; junction bases outside the gene matches: 11.

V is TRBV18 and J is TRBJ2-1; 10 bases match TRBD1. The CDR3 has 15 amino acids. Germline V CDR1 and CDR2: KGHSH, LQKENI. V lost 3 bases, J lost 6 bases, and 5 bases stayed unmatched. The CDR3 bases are TGTGCCAGCTCACCCCGGGACAGGGGACCCAATGAGCAGTTCTTC. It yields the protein CASSPRDRGPNEQFF.

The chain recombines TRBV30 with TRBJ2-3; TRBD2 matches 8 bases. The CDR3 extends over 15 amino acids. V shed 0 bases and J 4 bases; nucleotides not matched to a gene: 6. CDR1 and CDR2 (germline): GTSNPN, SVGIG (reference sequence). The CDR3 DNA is TGTGCCTGGAGTGTAACAGCGGGAGTTGCAGATACGCAGTATTTT. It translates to CAWSVTAGVADTQYF.

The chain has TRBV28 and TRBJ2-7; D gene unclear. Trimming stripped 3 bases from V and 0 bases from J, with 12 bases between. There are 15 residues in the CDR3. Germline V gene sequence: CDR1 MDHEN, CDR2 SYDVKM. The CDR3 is CASSFTLSISYEQYF. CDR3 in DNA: TGTGCCAGCAGTTTTACTCTCTCAATCTCCTACGAGCAGTACTTC.

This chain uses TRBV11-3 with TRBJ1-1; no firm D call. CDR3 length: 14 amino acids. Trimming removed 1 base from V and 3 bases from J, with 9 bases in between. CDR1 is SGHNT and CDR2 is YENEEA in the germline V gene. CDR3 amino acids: CASSLGREDTEAFF. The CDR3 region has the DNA TGTGCCAGCAGCTTAGGTAGGGAGGACACTGAAGCTTTCTTT.